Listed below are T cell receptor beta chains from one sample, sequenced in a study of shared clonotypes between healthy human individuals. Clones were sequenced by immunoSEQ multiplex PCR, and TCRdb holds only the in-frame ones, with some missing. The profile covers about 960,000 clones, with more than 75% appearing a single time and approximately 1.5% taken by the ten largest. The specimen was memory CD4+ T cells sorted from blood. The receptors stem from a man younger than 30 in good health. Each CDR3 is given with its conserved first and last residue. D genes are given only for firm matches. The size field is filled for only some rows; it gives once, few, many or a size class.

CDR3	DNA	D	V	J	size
CASSAGTGGNNEQFF	TGTGCTAGCAGCGCCGGGACAGGGGGGAACAATGAGCAGTTCTTC	TRBD1	TRBV7-7	TRBJ2-1	NA
CSVLAGGPYNEQFF	TGCAGCGTATTAGCGGGAGGACCCTACAATGAGCAGTTCTTC	TRBD2	TRBV29-1	TRBJ2-1	NA
CATQGWNGYTF	TGTGCCACCCAAGGGTGGAATGGCTACACCTTC	NA	TRBV19	TRBJ1-2	NA
CASSRRGLDTQYF	TGTGCCAGCAGCCGCAGGGGCTTAGATACGCAGTATTTT	NA	TRBV7-2	TRBJ2-3	NA
CATSRDRAETQYF	TGTGCCACCAGCAGAGATAGGGCCGAGACCCAGTACTTC	NA	TRBV15	TRBJ2-5	NA
CASSQGQHYNEQFF	TGCGCCAGCAGCCAGGGACAGCACTACAATGAGCAGTTCTTC	TRBD1	TRBV5-1	TRBJ2-1	NA
CASSFSWEEQSYEQFF	TGTGCCAGCAGCTTCTCCTGGGAGGAGCAAAGCTATGAGCAGTTCTTC	NA	TRBV11-2	TRBJ2-1	NA
CASRRGGDSYEQYF	TGTGCCAGCCGCCGCGGGGGAGACTCCTACGAGCAGTACTTC	TRBD2	TRBV11-2	TRBJ2-7	few
CASSSPYNSPLHF	TGTGCCAGCAGCTCCCCTTATAATTCACCCCTCCACTTT	NA	TRBV5-6	TRBJ1-6	NA
CASTKGPQETQYF	TGCGCCAGCACCAAGGGACCACAAGAGACCCAGTACTTC	NA	TRBV5-1	TRBJ2-5	once
CAISESSQVSGNTIYF	TGTGCCATCAGTGAGTCAAGTCAGGTTTCTGGAAACACCATATATTTT	NA	TRBV10-3	TRBJ1-3	NA
CASSVIQVQRRFTAYEQYF	TGTGCCAGCAGTGTAATCCAGGTCCAGCGGCGATTTACTGCCTACGAGCAGTACTTC	NA	TRBV6-1	TRBJ2-7	NA
CASSGGQGRKGSTEAFF	TGTGCCAGCAGCGGGGGACAGGGGCGAAAAGGTAGCACTGAAGCTTTCTTT	TRBD1	TRBV2	TRBJ1-1	NA
CASSPDQNEQFF	TGTGCCAGCTCACCCGACCAGAATGAGCAGTTCTTC	NA	TRBV18	TRBJ2-1	NA
CASLAGTSTDTQYF	TGTGCCAGTTTAGCGGGGACTAGCACAGATACGCAGTATTTT	TRBD2	TRBV2	TRBJ2-3	NA
CASSLVLADYNEQFF	TGTGCCAGCAGCTTGGTACTCGCGGATTACAATGAGCAGTTCTTC	NA	TRBV5-4	TRBJ2-1	NA
CASSNAGIGYEQYF	TGTGCCAGCTCCAACGCCGGGATAGGCTACGAGCAGTACTTC	NA	TRBV18	TRBJ2-7	NA
CASSSNTDTQYF	TGCGCCAGCAGTTCCAACACAGATACGCAGTATTTT	NA	TRBV10-2	TRBJ2-3	NA
CASSSSGGAETQYF	TGTGCCAGTAGTTCAAGCGGGGGGGCAGAGACCCAGTACTTC	TRBD2	TRBV19	TRBJ2-5	NA
CASSGLGGNEQFF	TGTGCCAGCAGCGGTTTGGGGGGCAATGAGCAGTTCTTC	NA	TRBV7-9	TRBJ2-1	NA
CASMDRARNEQFF	TGTGCCAGCATGGACAGGGCCAGGAATGAGCAGTTCTTC	TRBD1	TRBV5-6	TRBJ2-1	NA
CASSGEEGRGDGYTF	TGTGCCAGCAGTGGCGAGGAGGGAAGGGGGGATGGCTACACCTTC	NA	TRBV6-1	TRBJ1-2	NA
CASSQTGGGETQYF	TGTGCCAGCAGCCAGACAGGGGGAGGGGAGACCCAGTACTTC	TRBD1	TRBV4-2	TRBJ2-5	NA
CASSSRLAENNEQFF	TGTGCCAGCAGCTCGAGACTAGCGGAGAACAATGAGCAGTTCTTC	TRBD2	TRBV7-2	TRBJ2-1	NA
CASRGQGNQPQHF	TGTGCCAGCAGGGGCCAAGGCAATCAGCCCCAGCATTTT	NA	TRBV25-1	TRBJ1-5	NA